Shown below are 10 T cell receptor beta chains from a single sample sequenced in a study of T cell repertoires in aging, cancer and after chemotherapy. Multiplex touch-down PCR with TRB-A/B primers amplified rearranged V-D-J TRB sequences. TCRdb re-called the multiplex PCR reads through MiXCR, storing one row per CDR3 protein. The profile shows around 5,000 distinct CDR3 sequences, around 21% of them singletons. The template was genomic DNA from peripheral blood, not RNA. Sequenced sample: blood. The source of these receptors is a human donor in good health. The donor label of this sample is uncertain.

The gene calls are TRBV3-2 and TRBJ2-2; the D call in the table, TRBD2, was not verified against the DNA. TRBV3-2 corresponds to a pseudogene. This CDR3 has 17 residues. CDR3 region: CASSQDLPGLRPGELFF. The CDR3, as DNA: TGTGCCAGCAGCCAAGATCTGCCGGGTCTTCGACCAGGGGAGCTGTTTTTT.

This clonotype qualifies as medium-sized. The CDR3 nucleotides are TGTGCCAGCTCACCCCTATCGACACGTTACGCAAATAGCAATCAGCCCCAGCATTTT. Translating gives CASSPLSTRYANSNQPQHF. The rearrangement joins TRBV18 to TRBJ1-5; D remains ambiguous. The CDR3 is made up of 19 amino acids. V was clipped by 3 bases and J by 0 bases, with 21 bases between them. Germline V gives CDR1 KGHSH, CDR2 LQKENI.

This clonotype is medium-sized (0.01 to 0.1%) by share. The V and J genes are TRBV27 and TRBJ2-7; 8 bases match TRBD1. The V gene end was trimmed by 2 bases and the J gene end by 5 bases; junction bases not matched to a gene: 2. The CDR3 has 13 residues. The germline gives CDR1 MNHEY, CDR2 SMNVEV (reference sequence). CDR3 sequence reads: CASSLRTGNEQYF. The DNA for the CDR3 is TGTGCCAGCAGTTTACGGACAGGGAACGAGCAGTACTTC.

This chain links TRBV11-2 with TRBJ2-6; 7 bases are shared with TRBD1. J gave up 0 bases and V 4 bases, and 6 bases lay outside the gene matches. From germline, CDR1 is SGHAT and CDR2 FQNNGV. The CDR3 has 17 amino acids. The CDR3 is CASSSGTVFSGANVLTF. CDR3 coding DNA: TGTGCCAGCAGCTCCGGGACAGTTTTCTCTGGGGCCAACGTCCTGACTTTC.

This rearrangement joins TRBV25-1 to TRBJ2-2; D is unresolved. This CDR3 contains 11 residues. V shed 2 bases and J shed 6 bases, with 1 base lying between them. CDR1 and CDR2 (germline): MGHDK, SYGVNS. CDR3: CASSEAGELFF. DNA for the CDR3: TGTGCCAGCAGTGAAGCCGGGGAGCTGTTTTTT.

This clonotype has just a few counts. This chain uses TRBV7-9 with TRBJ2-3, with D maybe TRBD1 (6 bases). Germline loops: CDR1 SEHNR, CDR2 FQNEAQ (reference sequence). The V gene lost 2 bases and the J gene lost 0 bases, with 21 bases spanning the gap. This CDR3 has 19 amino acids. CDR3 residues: CASSLQITTSGASTDTQYF. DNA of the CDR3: TGTGCCAGCAGCTTACAGATAACGACTTCAGGGGCTAGCACAGATACGCAGTATTTT. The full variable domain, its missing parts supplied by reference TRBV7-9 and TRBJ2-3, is DTGVSQNPRHKITKRGQNVTFRCDPISEHNRLYWYRQTLGQGPEFLTYFQNEAQLEKSRLLSDRFSAERPKGSFSTLEIQRTEQGDSAMYLCASSLQITTSGASTDTQYFGPGTRLTVL.

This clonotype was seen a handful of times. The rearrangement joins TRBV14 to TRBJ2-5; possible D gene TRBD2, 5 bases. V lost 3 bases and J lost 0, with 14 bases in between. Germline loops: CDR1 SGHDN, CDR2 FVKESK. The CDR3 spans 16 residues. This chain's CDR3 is CASSHGSQSYQETQYF. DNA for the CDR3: TGTGCCAGCAGCCATGGGAGCCAGTCATACCAAGAGACCCAGTACTTC. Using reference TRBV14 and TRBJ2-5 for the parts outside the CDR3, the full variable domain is EAGVTQFPSHSVIEKGQTVTLRCDPISGHDNLYWYRRVMGKEIKFLLHFVKESKQDESGMPNNRFLAERTGGTYSTLKVQPAELEDSGVYFCASSHGSQSYQETQYFGPGTRLLVL.

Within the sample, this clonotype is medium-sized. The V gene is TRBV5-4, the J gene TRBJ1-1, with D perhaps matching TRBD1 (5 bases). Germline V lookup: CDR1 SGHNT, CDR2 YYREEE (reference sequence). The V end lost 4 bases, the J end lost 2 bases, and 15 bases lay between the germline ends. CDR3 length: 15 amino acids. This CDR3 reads CASSLPGRLNTEAFF. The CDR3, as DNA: TGTGCCAGCAGCCTCCCGGGACGCCTTAACACTGAAGCTTTCTTT.

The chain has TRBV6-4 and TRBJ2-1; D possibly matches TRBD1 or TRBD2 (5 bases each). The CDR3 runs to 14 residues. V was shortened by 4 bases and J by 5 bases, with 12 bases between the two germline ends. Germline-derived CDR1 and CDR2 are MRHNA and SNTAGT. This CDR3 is CASSASGTNNEQFF. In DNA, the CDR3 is TGTGCCAGCAGTGCATCCGGGACGAACAATGAGCAGTTCTTC.

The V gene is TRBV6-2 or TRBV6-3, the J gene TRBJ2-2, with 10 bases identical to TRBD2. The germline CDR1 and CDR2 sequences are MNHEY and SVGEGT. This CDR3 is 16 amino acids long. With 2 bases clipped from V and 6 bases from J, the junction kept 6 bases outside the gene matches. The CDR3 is CASSYRAGGPSGELFF. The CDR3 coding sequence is TGTGCCAGCAGTTACCGAGCGGGGGGGCCATCCGGGGAGCTGTTTTTT.